This entry describes one T cell receptor beta chain. Its matching antigen is unknown. Per the germline V gene, CDR1 is SGHNT and CDR2 is YYREEE (reference sequence). The CDR3 loop spans 14 amino acids. Trimming took 4 bases from V and 5 from J, leaving 12 bases between them. The source of the sample is a study of identifying expanded T cells in peripheral blood. TCRdb keeps only in-frame clones here, not all; method: immunoSEQ multiplex PCR. The table has around 81,000 clones, about 85% seen once. Collection occurred without any documented infections or immune events in donors. Study results and caveats: Technical replicates showed around 1.2 changed clones; two weeks 15 to 20; four weeks 19.

Sample: blood. The sequence derives from a person aged 18 to 75 in good health. The J gene is TRBJ2-2, the V gene TRBV5-4, with D tentatively TRBD1 (5 bases). CDR3 nucleotide sequence: TGTGCCAGCAGCGCCCGCGACAGAACCGGGGAGCTGTTTTTT. Translation gives CASSARDRTGELFF.